These T cell receptor beta chains were read from a single sample in a study of graft-versus-host responses after intestinal transplantation. The antigens for these receptors are not known. The assay was immunoSEQ multiplex PCR, and TCRdb's table has in-frame clones only and misses some. The sample carries approximately 88,000 clones, approximately 87% recorded once. This specimen consisted of unstimulated CD4+ T cells sorted from spleen or lymph node cells, obtained before intestinal transplant. The receptors stem from a human donor who received an intestinal transplant. Each CDR3 is given with its conserved first and last residue. Fields, in order: clone size, V gene, J gene, D gene, CDR3 protein, CDR3 DNA. D genes are given only for firm matches. Not all rows give a size; the values are once, few, many and, for expanded clones, a class.

size: -; V: TRBV6-1; J: TRBJ2-5; D: -; CDR3: CATGPGETQYF; DNA: TGTGCCACTGGTCCCGGGGAGACCCAGTACTTC
size: -; V: TRBV6-1; J: TRBJ2-2; D: -; CDR3: CASSGLVNTGELFF; DNA: TGTGCCAGCAGTGGACTGGTGAACACCGGGGAGCTGTTTTTT
size: -; V: TRBV18; J: TRBJ2-6; D: -; CDR3: CASSQGGHNSGANVLTF; DNA: TGTGCCAGCTCACAGGGTGGACACAACTCTGGGGCCAACGTCCTGACTTTC
size: -; V: TRBV29-1; J: TRBJ2-2; D: -; CDR3: CSVLESALFF; DNA: TGCAGCGTTCTTGAGAGTGCCCTGTTTTTT
size: -; V: TRBV7-8; J: TRBJ2-7; D: TRBD1; CDR3: CASSPRDRAYEQYF; DNA: TGTGCCAGCAGCCCCCGGGACAGGGCCTACGAGCAGTACTTC
size: -; V: TRBV7-2; J: TRBJ2-3; D: TRBD1; CDR3: CASSLGGGRADTQYF; DNA: TGTGCCAGCAGCTTAGGAGGGGGCCGGGCAGATACGCAGTATTTT
size: -; V: TRBV12-2; J: TRBJ2-3; D: -; CDR3: CASRFLGWKGLATPDTQYF; DNA: TGTGCAAGTCGCTTTTTAGGGTGGAAAGGACTAGCCACTCCAGATACGCAGTATTTT
size: once; V: TRBV19; J: TRBJ2-4; D: -; CDR3: CASSEAKNIQYF; DNA: TGTGCCAGTAGTGAGGCCAAAAACATTCAGTACTTC
size: -; V: TRBV14; J: TRBJ2-7; D: -; CDR3: CASSMSSYEQYF; DNA: TGTGCCAGCAGCATGAGCTCCTACGAGCAGTACTTC
size: -; V: TRBV9; J: TRBJ2-3; D: -; CDR3: CASSVVYSYTDTQYF; DNA: TGTGCCAGCAGCGTAGTCTACTCGTACACAGATACGCAGTATTTT
size: -; V: TRBV21-1; J: TRBJ2-5; D: -; CDR3: CASSAFGGGLQETQYF; DNA: TGTGCCAGCAGCGCTTTCGGCGGGGGCCTTCAAGAGACCCAGTACTTC
size: -; V: TRBV7-7; J: TRBJ1-5; D: TRBD1; CDR3: CASSPDRGQPQHF; DNA: TGTGCTAGCAGCCCGGACAGGGGACAGCCCCAGCATTTT
size: -; V: TRBV20-1; J: TRBJ2-1; D: -; CDR3: CSAVSRGEQFF; DNA: TGCAGTGCGGTCTCTAGAGGTGAGCAGTTCTTC
size: -; V: TRBV5-1; J: TRBJ2-7; D: TRBD1; CDR3: CASSLGGQDFYEQYF; DNA: TGCGCCAGCAGCTTGGGGGGACAGGATTTCTACGAGCAGTACTTC
size: -; V: TRBV6-1; J: TRBJ2-5; D: TRBD2; CDR3: CASSVGGLAGGRETQYF; DNA: TGTGCCAGCAGTGTCGGGGGACTAGCGGGGGGTCGGGAGACCCAGTACTTC
size: -; V: TRBV7-9; J: TRBJ1-1; D: -; CDR3: CASSTNRRGTEAFF; DNA: TGTGCCAGCAGCACCAACAGGAGGGGCACTGAAGCTTTCTTT
size: -; V: TRBV6-5; J: TRBJ1-3; D: TRBD1; CDR3: CASSDRAGNTIYF; DNA: TGTGCCAGCAGTGACAGGGCCGGAAACACCATATATTTT
size: -; V: TRBV6-5; J: TRBJ1-4; D: -; CDR3: CASNVGLPGGEKLFF; DNA: TGTGCCAGCAATGTTGGACTGCCCGGGGGGGAAAAACTGTTTTTT
size: -; V: TRBV6-1; J: TRBJ2-3; D: TRBD1; CDR3: CASSRGDTQYF; DNA: TGTGCCAGCAGCAGGGGGGATACGCAGTATTTT
size: -; V: TRBV2; J: TRBJ2-1; D: -; CDR3: CASSPLRGSRNEQFF; DNA: TGTGCCAGCAGTCCCCTGAGGGGGAGTAGGAATGAGCAGTTCTTC
size: few; V: TRBV5-8; J: TRBJ2-3; D: -; CDR3: CASSLARDTQYF; DNA: TGTGCCAGCAGCTTGGCTAGAGATACGCAGTATTTT
size: -; V: TRBV6-1; J: TRBJ1-5; D: -; CDR3: CASSEANSPNQPQHF; DNA: TGTGCCAGCAGTGAAGCGAACAGCCCAAATCAGCCCCAGCATTTT
size: -; V: TRBV6-1; J: TRBJ1-2; D: -; CDR3: CASSELQGYGYTF; DNA: TGTGCCAGCAGTGAACTACAGGGATATGGCTACACCTTC
size: -; V: TRBV7-8; J: TRBJ2-7; D: TRBD1; CDR3: CASSPTGGRSEQYF; DNA: TGTGCCAGCAGCCCGACAGGGGGCAGGTCCGAGCAGTACTTC
size: few; V: TRBV4-1; J: TRBJ1-4; D: TRBD1; CDR3: CASSQDGQGAGEKLFF; DNA: TGCGCCAGCAGCCAAGATGGGCAGGGGGCAGGTGAAAAACTGTTTTTT
size: -; V: TRBV15; J: TRBJ1-2; D: TRBD1; CDR3: CATGDRQATNYGYTF; DNA: TGTGCCACCGGGGACAGGCAGGCGACTAACTATGGCTACACCTTC
size: -; V: TRBV7-2; J: TRBJ2-7; D: TRBD2; CDR3: CASSERLAGGGEQYF; DNA: TGTGCCAGCAGCGAACGACTAGCGGGGGGCGGGGAGCAGTACTTC
size: -; V: TRBV7-3; J: TRBJ1-2; D: -; CDR3: CASSLENFYGYTF; DNA: TGTGCCAGCAGCTTGGAGAATTTCTATGGCTACACCTTC
size: -; V: TRBV5-1; J: TRBJ1-1; D: -; CDR3: CASSSTGGFGTEAFF; DNA: TGCGCCAGCAGCTCCACGGGGGGGTTCGGGACTGAAGCTTTCTTT
size: -; V: TRBV29-1; J: TRBJ1-1; D: -; CDR3: CSVGAELNTEAFF; DNA: TGCAGCGTTGGCGCGGAACTGAACACTGAAGCTTTCTTT
size: -; V: TRBV14; J: TRBJ1-4; D: TRBD1; CDR3: CASSQGRQGAGEKLFF; DNA: TGTGCCAGCAGCCAAGGTCGACAGGGGGCAGGGGAAAAACTGTTTTTT
size: -; V: TRBV9; J: TRBJ1-6; D: -; CDR3: CASSLFGGDNSPLHF; DNA: TGTGCCAGCAGCCTCTTTGGGGGCGATAATTCACCCCTCCACTTT
size: once; V: TRBV11-3; J: TRBJ2-5; D: TRBD2; CDR3: CASSLEGGNQETQYF; DNA: TGTGCCAGCAGCTTAGAGGGGGGGAACCAAGAGACCCAGTACTTC
size: -; V: TRBV25-1; J: TRBJ2-5; D: -; CDR3: CASSEMWGRTETQYF; DNA: TGTGCCAGCAGTGAGATGTGGGGGCGTACGGAGACCCAGTACTTC
size: once; V: TRBV18; J: TRBJ1-3; D: TRBD1; CDR3: CASSPAPRGPGNTIYF; DNA: TGTGCCAGCTCACCAGCCCCCAGGGGGCCGGGAAACACCATATATTTT
size: -; V: TRBV4-1; J: TRBJ1-1; D: TRBD1; CDR3: CASSQAFPRDRSFEAFF; DNA: TGCGCCAGCAGCCAAGCCTTCCCTAGGGACAGATCTTTTGAAGCTTTCTTT
size: few; V: TRBV7-9; J: TRBJ2-7; D: -; CDR3: CASSLAGTLGEQYF; DNA: TGTGCCAGCAGCTTAGCCGGGACTCTAGGCGAGCAGTACTTC
size: -; V: TRBV27; J: TRBJ2-2; D: TRBD1; CDR3: CASRTGQVNTGELFF; DNA: TGTGCCAGCAGGACAGGACAGGTCAACACCGGGGAGCTGTTTTTT
size: -; V: TRBV9; J: TRBJ1-6; D: -; CDR3: CASNRLNSPLHF; DNA: TGTGCCAGCAACCGACTCAATTCACCCCTCCACTTT
size: -; V: TRBV6-5; J: TRBJ1-1; D: -; CDR3: CASSYDSPWYTEAFF; DNA: TGTGCCAGCAGTTATGACTCGCCGTGGTACACTGAAGCTTTCTTT
size: -; V: TRBV11-1; J: TRBJ2-1; D: -; CDR3: CASSLGSGWSSYNEQFF; DNA: TGTGCCAGCAGCTTAGGTTCGGGGTGGAGCTCCTACAATGAGCAGTTCTTC
size: -; V: TRBV5-1; J: TRBJ2-1; D: -; CDR3: CASSLAGDQQFF; DNA: TGCGCCAGCAGCTTGGCGGGGGACCAGCAGTTCTTC
size: -; V: TRBV11-2; J: TRBJ2-2; D: -; CDR3: CASSLDFRGELFF; DNA: TGTGCCAGCAGCTTAGATTTTCGCGGGGAGCTGTTTTTT
size: -; V: TRBV11-1; J: TRBJ2-6; D: TRBD1; CDR3: CASSPRGTGGPPGANVLTF; DNA: TGTGCCAGCAGCCCTAGGGGTACAGGGGGCCCCCCTGGGGCCAACGTCCTGACTTTC
size: -; V: TRBV5-6; J: TRBJ1-3; D: -; CDR3: CASSLFQGLGGNTIYF; DNA: TGTGCCAGCAGCTTGTTTCAGGGTTTGGGCGGAAACACCATATATTTT
size: -; V: TRBV9; J: TRBJ2-7; D: TRBD2; CDR3: CASSPLGGGTYEQYF; DNA: TGTGCCAGCAGCCCCCTCGGGGGGGGTACCTACGAGCAGTACTTC
size: -; V: TRBV27; J: TRBJ2-1; D: -; CDR3: CASGTSSYNEQFF; DNA: TGTGCCAGCGGTACGAGCTCCTACAATGAGCAGTTCTTC
size: -; V: TRBV6-1; J: TRBJ2-7; D: -; CDR3: CASSVYGEQYF; DNA: TGTGCCAGCAGTGTATACGGGGAGCAGTACTTC
size: few; V: TRBV7-8; J: TRBJ2-7; D: -; CDR3: CASSLSGLGEQYF; DNA: TGTGCCAGCAGCTTGTCGGGACTTGGTGAGCAGTACTTC